Listed below are T cell receptor beta chains from one sample, sequenced in a study of T cells expressing NK-cell markers. TCRdb re-called the 5' RACE reads; every CDR3 protein appears as one record, without DNA. The sample data list 500,000 to 600,000 distinct CDR3 sequences. Source material: blood T cells: a sorted CD56 or NKG2C T cell subset, CD4+ or CD8+ T cells, or bulk PBMC T cells (not recorded which). The receptor source for this set is a man aged 18 to 29 in good health. The CDR3 runs from the conserved cysteine through the conserved F or W.

TRBV5-1	TRBJ2-1	CASSFQREGSHEQFF
TRBV24-1	TRBJ2-5	CATSVKSQETQYF
TRBV20-1	TRBJ2-7	CSAPRGGGTTYEQYF
TRBV12-3/TRBV12-4	TRBJ2-7	CASSLAASGSPVEQYF
TRBV12-3/TRBV12-4	TRBJ1-1	CASSRRTYERPEAFF
TRBV29-1	TRBJ2-2	CSVADSSNTGELFF
TRBV6-1	TRBJ2-3	CASSTLRGEGTDTQYF
TRBV5-6	TRBJ2-1	CASSLIQGSNEQFF
TRBV6-2/TRBV6-3	TRBJ2-1	CASSYSSAGGKNEQFF
TRBV10-3	TRBJ1-5	CASQYREGQPQHF
TRBV6-5	TRBJ2-3	CASSYRDILTDTQYF
TRBV5-1	TRBJ2-1	CASSWSSRGLSYNEQFF
TRBV14	TRBJ2-1	CASSQWEPNEQFF
TRBV25-1	TRBJ2-1	CASSEYLGLAGGSSPYNEQFF
TRBV20-1	TRBJ1-1	CSADDGQGTNTEAFF
TRBV29-1	TRBJ2-1	CSVAFPGHISEFF
TRBV5-4	TRBJ1-2	CASSSAGFDYGYTF
TRBV27	TRBJ1-1	CASRPRGGTEAFF
TRBV15	TRBJ1-2	CATSTLGTGSYGYTF
TRBV29-1	TRBJ2-1	CSGGLAGGLTYNEQFF
TRBV11-2	TRBJ2-1	CASSLEFQTPRQFF
TRBV12-3/TRBV12-4	TRBJ2-1	CASSLASGTYNEQFF
TRBV6-1	TRBJ2-7	CATVRPGLANEQYF
TRBV13	TRBJ2-1	CASSFTDSGYNEQFF
TRBV30	TRBJ2-1	CAWNIGGRGEQFF
TRBV24-1	TRBJ2-2	CATTELRTGELFF
TRBV12-3/TRBV12-4	TRBJ1-1	CASSFDHRGEAFF
TRBV20-1	TRBJ2-1	CSAREASVYNEQFF
TRBV29-1	TRBJ1-1	CSVGGGRTEAFF
TRBV12-3/TRBV12-4	TRBJ2-1	CASIRTPGVNEQFF
TRBV4-2	TRBJ1-2	CASSQGTRGYTF
TRBV10-3	TRBJ2-1	CAISLTKRDYNEQFF
TRBV24-1	TRBJ2-1	CATSDPIGTSGPRGYNEQFF
TRBV5-1	TRBJ2-1	CASSLSQGARNEQFF
TRBV7-9	TRBJ2-7	CASSLRTGTASYEQYF
TRBV12-3/TRBV12-4	TRBJ2-3	CASSPVGAGTSTDTQYF
TRBV20-1	TRBJ2-1	CSARFKVSYNEQFF
TRBV2	TRBJ2-6	CASAGPGAGANVLTF
TRBV29-1	TRBJ1-2	CSVEVPGTPYGYTF
TRBV20-1	TRBJ1-2	CSASTGGDYGYTF
TRBV9	TRBJ2-2	CASSVPEDTGELFF
TRBV20-1	TRBJ2-1	CSARGGGVNEQFF
TRBV4-2	TRBJ1-4	CASSRQDREKLFF
TRBV5-1	TRBJ1-1	CASSPGGFTEAFF
TRBV7-2	TRBJ2-1	CASSSGGTELYNEQFF
TRBV12-3/TRBV12-4	TRBJ2-2	CASSPGSPGELFF
TRBV7-2	TRBJ1-2	CASSPLRDGYTF
TRBV27	TRBJ1-1	CASTPGGGDTEAFF
TRBV5-1	TRBJ1-1	CASSLQTLNTEAFF
TRBV18	TRBJ1-2	CASSPLKTDGYTF
TRBV18	TRBJ2-3	CASSREGRALTQYF
TRBV28	TRBJ1-5	CASSDPPGSRDQPQHF
TRBV6-5	TRBJ2-1	CASSLPGLAGENPYNEQFF
TRBV27	TRBJ2-3	CASSLFGSTDTQYF
TRBV9	TRBJ1-1	CASSAEMNTEAFF
TRBV12-3/TRBV12-4	TRBJ2-1	CASSLDSGLDYNEQFF